The 3 T cell receptor beta chains in this list originate from one sample, sequenced in a study of shared clonotypes between healthy human individuals. Generated by immunoSEQ multiplex PCR, the TCRdb table keeps only in-frame clones and is missing some. The profile covers millions of clones, with approximately 95% appearing a single time and 0.1% to 0.15% taken by the ten largest. The source material was naive CD4+ T cells sorted from blood. Noted subset: CD45RA+ positively selected. All receptors come from a man younger than 30 in good health.

This rearrangement joins TRBV5-8 to TRBJ2-7; D gene uncertain. Per germline, CDR1 SGHTS and CDR2 YDEGEE. This CDR3 has 14 residues. The V end was cut by 4 bases, the J end by 3 bases, with 14 bases between. CDR3 region: CASSPDDGYYEQYF. The DNA of the CDR3 is TGTGCCAGCAGCCCGGACGACGGATACTACGAGCAGTACTTC.

CDR3 loop: CASSSSGRWTQYF. CDR3 nucleotide sequence: TGTGCCAGTTCGTCGTCGGGACGGTGGACCCAGTACTTC. This chain uses TRBV28 with TRBJ2-5; D may be TRBD1 or TRBD2 (5 bases each). Germline CDR1 reads MDHEN; CDR2 reads SYDVKM. Trimming left V 9 bases short and J 7 bases short, with 18 bases between. This CDR3 spans 13 amino acids.

The chain has TRBV11-2 and TRBJ2-2; possible D gene TRBD2, 6 bases. Trimming left V 1 base short and J 4 bases short, with 13 bases between. CDR1 SGHAT and CDR2 FQNNGV come from the germline V gene. The CDR3 runs 16 residues. As DNA, the CDR3 is TGTGCCAGCAGCTTAGGTGGAGGGCGGAGCACCGGGGAGCTGTTTTTT. Residues: CASSLGGGRSTGELFF.